This T cell receptor (beta chain) was sequenced for a study of T-cell reconstitution after alpha-beta-depleted transplantation in children. The V gene end was trimmed by 3 bases and the J gene end by 1 base; junction bases not matched to a gene: 8. The CDR3 sequence is 18 residues long. Germline values: CDR1 DFQATT, CDR2 SNEGSKA (reference sequence). This clonotype has more than one count but fewer than ten. TCRbeta library construction was performed incorporating unique molecular identifiers. MiXCR, applied by TCRdb to the PCR reads, yields one record per CDR3 protein. The sample has about 400,000 distinct CDR3 sequences, 20% seen once; the top ten hold 3.8%.

The receptor was isolated from a human donor who donated a stem cell graft to a child with acute myeloid leukemia. This sample comprised PBMCs from the stem cell graft donor, obtained from the stem cell graft. This chain uses TRBV20-1 with TRBJ2-2; 13 positions agree with TRBD2. CDR3 residues: CSASPQLAGGRNTGELFF. The CDR3 nucleotides read TGCAGTGCTAGCCCGCAACTAGCGGGAGGGCGGAACACCGGGGAGCTGTTTTTT.